This TCR beta chain was retrieved from a study of identical twins. MiXCR was run by TCRdb on the 5' RACE reads, yielding one entry per CDR3 protein. Seen here are about 570,000 distinct CDR3 sequences, approximately 10% observed once, and the top ten hold approximately 3.2%. Whole-study findings and limits: Because invariant MAIT and iNKT cells could be present, zero-insertion analyses could be partly confounded. Memory repertoires showed no such pattern, whereas abundant cord blood beta clonotypes carried fewer insertions.

Notes on this clonotype: Antigen unknown.

The CDR3 is 16 amino acids. CDR1 is MNHEY and CDR2 is SMNVEV in the germline V gene (reference sequence). The junction had 7 bases not matched to a gene; V was cut back by 0 bases and J by 6 bases. The data were also submitted as part of a second study, on yellow fever vaccine responses in identical twins. From that paper: It has been reported that, in twins, the vaccine T cell response seemed partly convergent and partly personalized.

Source material: PBMCs. This sequence joins TRBV27 and TRBJ2-2; 7 nucleotides agree with TRBD1. The TCR comes from a woman younger than 35 in good health. The CDR3 nucleotides read TGTGCCAGCAGTTTATCGACAGGGTATTTTTCCGGGGAGCTGTTTTTT. Protein: CASSLSTGYFSGELFF.